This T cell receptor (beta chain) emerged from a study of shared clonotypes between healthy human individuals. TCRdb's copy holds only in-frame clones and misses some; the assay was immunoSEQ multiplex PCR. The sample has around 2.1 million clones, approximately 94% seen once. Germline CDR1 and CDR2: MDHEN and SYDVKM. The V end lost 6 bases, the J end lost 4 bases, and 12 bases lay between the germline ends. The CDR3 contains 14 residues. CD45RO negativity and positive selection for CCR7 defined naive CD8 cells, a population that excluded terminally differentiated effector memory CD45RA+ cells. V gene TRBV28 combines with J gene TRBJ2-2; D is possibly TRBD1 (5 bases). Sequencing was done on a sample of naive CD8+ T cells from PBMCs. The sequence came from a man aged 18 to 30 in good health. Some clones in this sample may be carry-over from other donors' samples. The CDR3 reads CASRFQGVTGELFF. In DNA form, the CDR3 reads TGTGCCAGCAGGTTTCAGGGCGTCACCGGGGAGCTGTTTTTT.